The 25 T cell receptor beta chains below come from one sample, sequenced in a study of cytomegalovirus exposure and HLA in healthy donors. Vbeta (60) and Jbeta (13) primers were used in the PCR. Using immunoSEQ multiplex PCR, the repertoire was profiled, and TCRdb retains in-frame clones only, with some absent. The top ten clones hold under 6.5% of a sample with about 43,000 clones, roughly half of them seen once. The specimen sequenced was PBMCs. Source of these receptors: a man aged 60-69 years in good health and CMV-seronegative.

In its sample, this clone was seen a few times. CDR3 bases: TGTGCCAGCAGCTTAGTTGCGGGTTTGGGGAATCAGCCCCAGCATTTT. Translating it yields CASSLVAGLGNQPQHF. This sequence joins TRBV7-2 and TRBJ1-5; D gene uncertain. The length of the CDR3 is 16 residues. Trimming removed 1 base at V and 4 bases at J, with 14 bases between. Germline assignment: CDR1 SGHTA and CDR2 FQGNSA.

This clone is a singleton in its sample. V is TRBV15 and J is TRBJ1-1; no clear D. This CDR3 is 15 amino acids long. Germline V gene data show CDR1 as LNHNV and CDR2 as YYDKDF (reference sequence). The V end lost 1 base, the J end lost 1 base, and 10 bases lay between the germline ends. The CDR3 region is CATSRAPEENTEAFF. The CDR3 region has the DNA TGTGCCACCAGCAGAGCGCCAGAGGAGAACACTGAAGCTTTCTTT.

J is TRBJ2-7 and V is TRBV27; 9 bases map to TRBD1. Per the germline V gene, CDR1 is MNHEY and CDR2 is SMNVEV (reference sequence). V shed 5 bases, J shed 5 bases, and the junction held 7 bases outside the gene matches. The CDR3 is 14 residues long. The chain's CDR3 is CASSQGTGTHEQYF. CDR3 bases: TGTGCCAGCAGTCAAGGGACAGGGACCCACGAGCAGTACTTC.

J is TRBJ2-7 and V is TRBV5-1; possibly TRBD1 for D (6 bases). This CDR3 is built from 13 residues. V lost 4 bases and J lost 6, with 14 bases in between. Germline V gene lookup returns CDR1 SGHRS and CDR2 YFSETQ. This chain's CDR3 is CASSPVDRREQYF. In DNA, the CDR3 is TGCGCCAGCAGCCCCGTAGACAGGCGCGAGCAGTACTTC.

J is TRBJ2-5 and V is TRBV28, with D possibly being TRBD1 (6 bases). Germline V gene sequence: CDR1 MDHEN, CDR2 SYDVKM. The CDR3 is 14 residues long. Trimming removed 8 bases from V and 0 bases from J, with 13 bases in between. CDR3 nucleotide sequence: TGTGCCAGCGGATTCGGACAGAACCAAGAGACCCAGTACTTC. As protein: CASGFGQNQETQYF. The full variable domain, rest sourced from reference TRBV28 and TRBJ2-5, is DVKVTQSSRYLVKRTGEKVFLECVQDMDHENMFWYRQDPGLGLRLIYFSYDVKMKEKGDIPEGYSVSREKKERFSLILESASTNQTSMYLCASGFGQNQETQYFGPGTRLLVL.

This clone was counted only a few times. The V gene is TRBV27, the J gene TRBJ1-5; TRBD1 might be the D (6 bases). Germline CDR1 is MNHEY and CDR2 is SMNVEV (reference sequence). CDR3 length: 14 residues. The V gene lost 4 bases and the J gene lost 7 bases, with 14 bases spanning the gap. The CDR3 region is CASSWGGAGQPQHF. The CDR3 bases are TGTGCCAGCAGTTGGGGGGGGGCTGGACAGCCCCAGCATTTT.

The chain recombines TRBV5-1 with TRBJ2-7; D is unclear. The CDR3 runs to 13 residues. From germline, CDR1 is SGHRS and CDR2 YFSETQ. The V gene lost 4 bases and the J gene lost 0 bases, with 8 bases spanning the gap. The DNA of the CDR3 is TGCGCCAGCAGCGAAGCGAGCTCCTACGAGCAGTACTTC. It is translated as CASSEASSYEQYF.

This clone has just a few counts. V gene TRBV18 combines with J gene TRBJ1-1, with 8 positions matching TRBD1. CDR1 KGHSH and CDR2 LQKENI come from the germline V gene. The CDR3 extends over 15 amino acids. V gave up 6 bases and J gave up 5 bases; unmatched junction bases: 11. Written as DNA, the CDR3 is TGTGCCAGCTCCTTTTACGGACAGGGACAAACTGAAGCTTTCTTT. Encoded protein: CASSFYGQGQTEAFF.

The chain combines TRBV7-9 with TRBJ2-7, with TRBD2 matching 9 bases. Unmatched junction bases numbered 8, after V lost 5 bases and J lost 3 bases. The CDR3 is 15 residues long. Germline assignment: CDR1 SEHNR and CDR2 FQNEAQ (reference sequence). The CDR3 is CASSPWTSADYEQYF. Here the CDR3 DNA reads TGTGCCAGCAGCCCGTGGACTAGCGCCGACTACGAGCAGTACTTC.

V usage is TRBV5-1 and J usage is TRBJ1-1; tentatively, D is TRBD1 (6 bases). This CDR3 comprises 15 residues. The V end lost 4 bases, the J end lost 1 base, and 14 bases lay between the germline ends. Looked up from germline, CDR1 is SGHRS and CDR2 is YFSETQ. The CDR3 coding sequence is TGCGCCAGCAGCCCCCGGGGGGGACAGAACACTGAAGCTTTCTTT. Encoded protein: CASSPRGGQNTEAFF.

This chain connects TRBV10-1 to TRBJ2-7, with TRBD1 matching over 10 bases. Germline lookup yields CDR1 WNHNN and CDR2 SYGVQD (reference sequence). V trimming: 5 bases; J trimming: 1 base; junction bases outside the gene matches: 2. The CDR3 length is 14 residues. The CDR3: CASSTDRGSYEQYF. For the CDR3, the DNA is TGCGCCAGCAGTACGGACAGGGGGTCCTACGAGCAGTACTTC.

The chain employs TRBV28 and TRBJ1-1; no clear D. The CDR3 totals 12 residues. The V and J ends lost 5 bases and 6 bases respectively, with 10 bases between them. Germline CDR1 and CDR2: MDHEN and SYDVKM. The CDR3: CASSGGWAEAFF. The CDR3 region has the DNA TGTGCCAGCAGTGGCGGGTGGGCTGAAGCTTTCTTT.

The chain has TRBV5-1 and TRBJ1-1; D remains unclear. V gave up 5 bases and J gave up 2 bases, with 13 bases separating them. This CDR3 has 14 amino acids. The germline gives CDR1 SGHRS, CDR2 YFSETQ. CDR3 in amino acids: CASSQGGGNTEAFF. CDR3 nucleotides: TGCGCCAGCAGTCAAGGAGGTGGCAACACTGAAGCTTTCTTT. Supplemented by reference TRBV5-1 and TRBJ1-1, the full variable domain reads KAGVTQTPRYLIKTRGQQVTLSCSPISGHRSVSWYQQTPGQGLQFLFEYFSETQRNKGNFPGRFSGRQFSNSRSEMNVSTLELGDSALYLCASSQGGGNTEAFFGQGTRLTVV.

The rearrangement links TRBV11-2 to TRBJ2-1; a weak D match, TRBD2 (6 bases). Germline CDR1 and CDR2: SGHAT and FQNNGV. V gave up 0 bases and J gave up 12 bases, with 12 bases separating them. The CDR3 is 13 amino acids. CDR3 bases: TGTGCCAGCAGCTTAGAGGGAGGACATAGGCAGTTCTTC. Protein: CASSLEGGHRQFF.

Here the CDR3 reads CAWKDTGGNYGYTF. CDR3 nucleotide sequence: TGTGCCTGGAAGGATACAGGGGGCAACTATGGCTACACCTTC. The rearrangement joins TRBV30 to TRBJ1-2, with 9 bases matching TRBD1. The CDR3 length is 14 residues. J was trimmed by 2 bases and V by 4 bases; bases with no gene match: 5. Germline loops: CDR1 GTSNPN, CDR2 SVGIG (reference sequence).

The chain's CDR3 is CASSLSVRRGEQYF. For the CDR3, the DNA is TGTGCCAGCAGTTTATCCGTCCGGCGGGGGGAGCAGTACTTC. The chain links TRBV28 to TRBJ2-7; 7 positions agree with TRBD2. The CDR3 consists of 14 residues. Germline V gene lookup returns CDR1 MDHEN and CDR2 SYDVKM. Trimming at V came to 1 base and at J to 7 bases, leaving 7 bases not matched to a gene.

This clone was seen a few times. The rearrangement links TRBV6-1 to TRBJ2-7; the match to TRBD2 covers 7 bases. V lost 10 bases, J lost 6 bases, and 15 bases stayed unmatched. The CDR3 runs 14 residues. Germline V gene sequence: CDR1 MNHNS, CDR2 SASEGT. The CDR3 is CATQRTRSLFEQYF. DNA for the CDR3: TGTGCCACCCAACGGACTAGATCATTATTCGAGCAGTACTTC.

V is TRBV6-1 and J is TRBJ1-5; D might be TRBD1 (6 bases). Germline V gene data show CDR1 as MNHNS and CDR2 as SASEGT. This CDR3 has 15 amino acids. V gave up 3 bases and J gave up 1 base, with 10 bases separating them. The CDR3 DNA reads TGTGCCAGCAGTGACCAGGGGCGGAGCAATCAGCCCCAGCATTTT. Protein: CASSDQGRSNQPQHF.

The CDR3 is CAISQDRSRPVYGYTF. CDR3 DNA: TGTGCCATCAGCCAGGACAGATCGCGGCCCGTATATGGCTACACCTTC. V gene TRBV10-3 combines with J gene TRBJ1-2; possible D gene TRBD1, 6 bases. The germline CDR1 and CDR2 sequences are ENHRY and SYGVKD. V lost 6 bases to trimming and J lost 5 bases, with 22 bases between them. The CDR3 is made up of 16 amino acids.

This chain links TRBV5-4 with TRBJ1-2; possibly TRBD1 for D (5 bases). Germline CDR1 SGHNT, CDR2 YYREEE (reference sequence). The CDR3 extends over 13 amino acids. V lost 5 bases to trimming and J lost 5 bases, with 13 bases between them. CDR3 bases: TGTGCCAGCAGAGCCGGGACTGAGTATGGCTACACCTTC. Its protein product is CASRAGTEYGYTF.

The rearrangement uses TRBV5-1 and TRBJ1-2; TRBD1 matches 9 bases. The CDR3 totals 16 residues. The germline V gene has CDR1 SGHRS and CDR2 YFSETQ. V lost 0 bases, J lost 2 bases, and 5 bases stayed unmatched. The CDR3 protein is CASSLGQGGSNYGYTF. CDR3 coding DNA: TGCGCCAGCAGCTTGGGACAGGGGGGTAGCAACTATGGCTACACCTTC.

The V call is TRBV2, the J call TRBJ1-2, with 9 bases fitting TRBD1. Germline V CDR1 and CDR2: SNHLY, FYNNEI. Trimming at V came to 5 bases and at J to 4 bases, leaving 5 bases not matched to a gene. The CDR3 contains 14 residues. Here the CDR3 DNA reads TGTGCCAGCAGTTCCGGGACAGGGACCTATGGCTACACCTTC. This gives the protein CASSSGTGTYGYTF.

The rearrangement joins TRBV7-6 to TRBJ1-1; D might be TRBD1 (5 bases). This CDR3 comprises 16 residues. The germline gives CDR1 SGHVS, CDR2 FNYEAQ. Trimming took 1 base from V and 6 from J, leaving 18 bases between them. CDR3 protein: CASSLVGGGLDSEAFF. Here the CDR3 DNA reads TGTGCCAGCAGCTTAGTAGGCGGGGGACTGGATTCTGAAGCTTTCTTT.

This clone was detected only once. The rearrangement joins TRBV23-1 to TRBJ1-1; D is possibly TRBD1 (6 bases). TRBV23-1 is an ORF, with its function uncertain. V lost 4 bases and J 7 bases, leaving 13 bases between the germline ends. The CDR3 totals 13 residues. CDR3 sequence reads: CASSPGTHFEAFF. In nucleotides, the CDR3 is TGCGCCAGCAGTCCCGGGACACACTTTGAAGCTTTCTTT.

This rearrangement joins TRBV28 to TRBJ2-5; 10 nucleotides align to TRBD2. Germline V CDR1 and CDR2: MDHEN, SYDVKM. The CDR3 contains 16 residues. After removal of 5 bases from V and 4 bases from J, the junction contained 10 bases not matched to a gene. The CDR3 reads CASSLPAGGVGETQYF. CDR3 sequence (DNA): TGTGCCAGCAGTCTACCAGCGGGAGGGGTGGGAGAGACCCAGTACTTC.